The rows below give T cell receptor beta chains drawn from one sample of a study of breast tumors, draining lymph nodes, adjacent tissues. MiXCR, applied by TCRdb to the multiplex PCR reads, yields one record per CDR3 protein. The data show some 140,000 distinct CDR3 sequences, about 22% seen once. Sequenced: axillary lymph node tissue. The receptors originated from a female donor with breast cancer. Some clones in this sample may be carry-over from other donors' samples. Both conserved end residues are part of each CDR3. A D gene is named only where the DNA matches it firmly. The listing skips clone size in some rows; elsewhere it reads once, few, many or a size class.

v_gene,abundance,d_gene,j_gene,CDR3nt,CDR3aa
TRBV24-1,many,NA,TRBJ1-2,TGTGCCACCAGTGAGGGGGGCTTCAACTATGGCTACACCTTC,CATSEGGFNYGYTF
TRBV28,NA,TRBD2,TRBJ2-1,TGTGCCAGCACCCCTCAAGGGACTAGCGGGAGAAATGAGCAGTTCTTC,CASTPQGTSGRNEQFF
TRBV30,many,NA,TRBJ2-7,TGTGCCTGGAACAGGGTAGGAGACGAGCAGTACTTC,CAWNRVGDEQYF
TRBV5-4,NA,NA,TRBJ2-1,TGTGCCAGCAGCTTGATAACAGGAATTTACAATGAGCAGTTCTTC,CASSLITGIYNEQFF
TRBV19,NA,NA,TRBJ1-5,TGTGCCAGTAGTCGGCGAGAGGGCAATCAGCCCCAGCATTTT,CASSRREGNQPQHF
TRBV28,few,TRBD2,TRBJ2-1,TGTGCCAGCAGCCAGACTAGCGGGAGCCGCAATGAGCAGTTCTTC,CASSQTSGSRNEQFF
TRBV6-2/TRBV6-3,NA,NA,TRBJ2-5,TGTGCCACCTCAGGTGGGGTTAGGACCCAGTACTTC,CATSGGVRTQYF
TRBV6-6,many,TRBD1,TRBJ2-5,TGTGCCAGCAGGGAACAGGGGGCAGGTCTCGAGACCCAGTACTTC,CASREQGAGLETQYF
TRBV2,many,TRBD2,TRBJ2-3,TGTGCCAGCAGCCTCCGAGCGGGAGGCCTCACTAGCACAGATACGCAGTATTTT,CASSLRAGGLTSTDTQYF
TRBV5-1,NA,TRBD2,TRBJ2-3,TGCGCCAGCAGCTTTGACGGGAGGGGTACAGATACGCAGTATTTT,CASSFDGRGTDTQYF
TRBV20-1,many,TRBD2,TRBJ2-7,TGCAGTGCTCCGACTAGCGGAAGACCCTACGAGCAGTACTTC,CSAPTSGRPYEQYF
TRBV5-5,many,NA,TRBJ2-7,TGTGCCAGCAGCTTATTTGGATCAGGGACCTACGAGCAGTACTTC,CASSLFGSGTYEQYF
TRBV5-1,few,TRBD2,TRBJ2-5,TGCGCCAGCTCAATGTGGGGGGGGTCGGGGACCCACCAAGAGACCCAGTACTTC,CASSMWGGSGTHQETQYF
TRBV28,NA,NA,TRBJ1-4,TGTGCCAGCAGGACGGGGGGCTCTAATGAAAAACTGTTTTTT,CASRTGGSNEKLFF
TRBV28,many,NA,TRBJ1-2,TGTGCCAGCAGTTTCGGCAGGGGAGCATATGGCTACACCTTC,CASSFGRGAYGYTF
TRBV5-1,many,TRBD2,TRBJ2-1,TGCGCCAGCAGTACTGGGACTAGCATGCTACATGAGCAGTTCTTC,CASSTGTSMLHEQFF
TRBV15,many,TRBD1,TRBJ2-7,TGTGCCACCAGCAGCCGGACAGGGGCAACCTACGAGCAGTACTTC,CATSSRTGATYEQYF
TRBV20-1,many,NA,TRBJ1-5,TGCAGTGCTAGTCGGGGGGTCGATCAGCCCCAGCATTTT,CSASRGVDQPQHF
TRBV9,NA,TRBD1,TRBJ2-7,TGTGCCAGCAGCCCCCAGGGACAGGGCTCCTACGAGCAGTACTTC,CASSPQGQGSYEQYF
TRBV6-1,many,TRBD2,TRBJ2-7,TGTGCCAGCCGGGGGGGAGGCCCTACTGAGCAGTACTTC,CASRGGGPTEQYF
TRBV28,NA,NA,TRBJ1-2,TGTGCCAGCAGGGATTGGTATGGCTACACCTTC,CASRDWYGYTF
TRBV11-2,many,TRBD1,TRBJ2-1,TGTGCCAGCAGCTTTAACAGGGGGCGATACAATGAGCAGTTCTTC,CASSFNRGRYNEQFF
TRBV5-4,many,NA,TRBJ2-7,TGTGCCAGCAGTCCCGACAGAATGCTCTACGAGCAGTACTTC,CASSPDRMLYEQYF
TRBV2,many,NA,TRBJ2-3,TGTGCCAGCAAGGGGGGGATAGCAGGGGATACGCAGTATTTT,CASKGGIAGDTQYF
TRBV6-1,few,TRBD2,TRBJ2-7,TGTGCCAGCAGTGAAGACATGGCTAGCGGGCTCACATATTCCTACGAGCAGTACTTC,CASSEDMASGLTYSYEQYF
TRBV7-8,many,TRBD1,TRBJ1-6,TGTGCCAGCAGCCAAGGGACAGGGAATTCACCCCTCCACTTT,CASSQGTGNSPLHF
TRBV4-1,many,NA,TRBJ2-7,TGCGCCAGCAGCCAAGAATCATCCGGCGGGTTAAGAGAGCAGTACTTC,CASSQESSGGLREQYF
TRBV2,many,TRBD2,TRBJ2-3,TGTGCCAGCAGTGAGGGACTAGCGGGCACAGATACGCAGTATTTT,CASSEGLAGTDTQYF
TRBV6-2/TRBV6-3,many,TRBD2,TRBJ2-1,TGTGCCAGCAGTCCCTACGGACTAGCGGGAGGGAGAGGATCCTACAATGAGCAGTTCTTC,CASSPYGLAGGRGSYNEQFF
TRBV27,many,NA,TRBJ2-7,TGCGCCAGCAGCTTGGGGGCAGGTTCCTCCTACGAGCAGTACTTC,CASSLGAGSSYEQYF
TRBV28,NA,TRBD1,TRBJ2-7,TGTGCCAGCAGTTCCCGGTTCACTGACAGGGTAGTATCCTACGAGCAGTACTTC,CASSSRFTDRVVSYEQYF
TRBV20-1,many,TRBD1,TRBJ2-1,TGCAGTGCTAGAGCCGTGACAGGGGAAATCAATGAGCAGTTCTTC,CSARAVTGEINEQFF
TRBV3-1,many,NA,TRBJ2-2,TGTGCCAGCAGCCAAGTGTGGACCGGGGAGCTGTTTTTT,CASSQVWTGELFF
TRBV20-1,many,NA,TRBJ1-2,TGCAGTGCCACAGGGCGAAACTATGGCTACACCTTC,CSATGRNYGYTF
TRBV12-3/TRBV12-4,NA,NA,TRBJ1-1,TGTGCCAGCAGTGTCAGAAACACTGAAGCTTTCTTT,CASSVRNTEAFF
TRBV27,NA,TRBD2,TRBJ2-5,TGTGCCAGCAGTTTAAGGGGCGGGAGGGTCGAGACCCAGTACTTC,CASSLRGGRVETQYF
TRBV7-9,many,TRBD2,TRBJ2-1,TGTGCCAGCAGCCAAGCGGGAGGTGCCTACAATGAGCAGTTCTTC,CASSQAGGAYNEQFF
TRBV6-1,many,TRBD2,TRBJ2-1,TGTGCCAGCAGTGAAGGTAGCGGGAGGGTGGGAAGGACCTACAATGAGCAGTTCTTC,CASSEGSGRVGRTYNEQFF
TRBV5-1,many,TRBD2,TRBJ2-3,TGCGCCAGCACCTCGGGACTAGCGTACACAGATACGCAGTATTTT,CASTSGLAYTDTQYF
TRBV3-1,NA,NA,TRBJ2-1,TGTGCCAGCAGCCAACGGGGCTCCTACAATGGGCAGTTCTTC,CASSQRGSYNGQFF
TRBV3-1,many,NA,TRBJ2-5,TGTGCCAGCAGCCAGACCGGGTGGGTGGCATTC,CASSQTGWVAF
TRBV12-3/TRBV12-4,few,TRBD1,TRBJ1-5,TGTGCCAGCAGTCTACCGGGACAGGGATACAATCAGCCCCAGCATTTT,CASSLPGQGYNQPQHF
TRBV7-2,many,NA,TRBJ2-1,TGTGCCAGCAGCTTAGGCGGGAACCCCCCCAATGAGCAGTTCTTC,CASSLGGNPPNEQFF
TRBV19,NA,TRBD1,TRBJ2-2,TGTGCCAGTAGTATTGGGACAGGGGCGAACGCCGGGGAGCTGTTTTTT,CASSIGTGANAGELFF
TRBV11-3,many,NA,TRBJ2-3,TGTGCCAGCAGCTTATTTCCAGATACGCAGTATTTT,CASSLFPDTQYF
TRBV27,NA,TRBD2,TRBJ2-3,TGTGCCAGCACGAGCGGGATCCACACAGATACGCAGTATTTT,CASTSGIHTDTQYF
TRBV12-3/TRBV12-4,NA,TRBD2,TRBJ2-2,TGTGCCAGCAGTTTCGTGGCGGGAGGGGGCACCGGGGAGCTGTTTTTT,CASSFVAGGGTGELFF
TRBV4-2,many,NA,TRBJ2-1,TGTGCCAGCAGCCAATGGGTCCCTTTAGCGACCAGCTCCTACAATGAGCAGTTCTTC,CASSQWVPLATSSYNEQFF
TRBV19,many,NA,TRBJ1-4,TGTGCCAGTAGTACCGCGGGGGTTCGCGAAAAACTGTTTTTT,CASSTAGVREKLFF
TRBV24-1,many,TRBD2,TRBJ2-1,TGTGCCACCAGTGAAGCACTAGCGGGAGTGGGTGAGCAGTTCTTC,CATSEALAGVGEQFF
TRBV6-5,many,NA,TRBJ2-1,TGTGCCAGCAGTTACACGGGGGTGGGCTACAATGAGCAGTTCTTC,CASSYTGVGYNEQFF
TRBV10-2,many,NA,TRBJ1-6,TGCGCCAGCACTCCTCACGGGGTTCCTAATTCACCCCTCCACTTT,CASTPHGVPNSPLHF
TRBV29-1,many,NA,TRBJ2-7,TGCAGCCCCGGAGGTTCGGGTTGCGAGCAGTACTTC,CSPGGSGCEQYF
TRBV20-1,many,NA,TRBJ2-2,TGCAGTGCTAGAGATGGTACAGGAGCGAACACCGGGGAGCTGTTTTTT,CSARDGTGANTGELFF
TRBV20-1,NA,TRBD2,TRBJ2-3,TGCAGTGCTAAACGGACTAGCGGGAACACAGATACGCAGTATTTT,CSAKRTSGNTDTQYF
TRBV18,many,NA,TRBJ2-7,TGTGCCAGCTCGCCCCCCGGTGGAGGCGAGCAGTACTTC,CASSPPGGGEQYF